This T cell receptor beta chain was identified during a study of tumor-infiltrating lymphocytes in primary liver carcinoma. Study summary: Patients of both sexes were 30 to 69 years old. Sample yields, roughly 3.65 to 8 million productive TCRbeta reads, were similar across the tissue types.

Study-wide results and limits: Tumor region pairs overlapped more than did tumor-adjacent and tumor-blood pairs. The top-250-clone fraction was significantly higher in tumors than in blood (p = 0.039).

Germline DNA was also extracted, while the blood RNA originated from unsorted whole blood. The investigators made TCR beta cDNA from around 540 ng total RNA, using a constant-region primer. TCR beta libraries came from three nested multiplex PCR rounds using slightly modified ARM-PCR. The first two PCR rounds used TRBV1-TRBV30 primers with a Cbeta primer, 9 to 11 cycles each. TCRdb reprocessed the multiplex PCR reads via MiXCR and lists one record per CDR3 protein. The repertoire holds about 310,000 distinct CDR3 sequences, with 45% to 70% as singletons. Points on this clonotype: Its cognate antigen is unknown. The junction and the germline gene differ at one end; a read error may be behind it.

This CDR3 has 16 amino acids. In germline, CDR1 is MNHNS, CDR2 SASEGT. Sequenced material: peripheral blood. V usage is TRBV6-1 and J usage is TRBJ1-5, with 8 nucleotides matching TRBD1. This TCR derives from a woman in her twenties or thirties with primary liver carcinoma and hepatitis B virus infection. The CDR3 nucleotides are TGTACCAGCAGTGAACGGACAGGGTATAGCAATCAGCCCCAGCATTTT. Protein product: CTSSERTGYSNQPQHF.